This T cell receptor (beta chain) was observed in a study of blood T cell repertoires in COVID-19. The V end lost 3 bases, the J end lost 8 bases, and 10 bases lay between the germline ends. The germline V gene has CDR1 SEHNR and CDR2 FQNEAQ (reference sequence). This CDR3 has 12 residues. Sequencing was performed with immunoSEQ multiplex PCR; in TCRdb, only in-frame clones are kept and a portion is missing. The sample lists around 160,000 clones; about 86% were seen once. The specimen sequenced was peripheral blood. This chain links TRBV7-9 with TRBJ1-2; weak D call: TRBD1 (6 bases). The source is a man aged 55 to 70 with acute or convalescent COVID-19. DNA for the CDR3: TGTGCCAGCAGCTTGACAGGAGACGGCTACACCTTC. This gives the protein CASSLTGDGYTF.